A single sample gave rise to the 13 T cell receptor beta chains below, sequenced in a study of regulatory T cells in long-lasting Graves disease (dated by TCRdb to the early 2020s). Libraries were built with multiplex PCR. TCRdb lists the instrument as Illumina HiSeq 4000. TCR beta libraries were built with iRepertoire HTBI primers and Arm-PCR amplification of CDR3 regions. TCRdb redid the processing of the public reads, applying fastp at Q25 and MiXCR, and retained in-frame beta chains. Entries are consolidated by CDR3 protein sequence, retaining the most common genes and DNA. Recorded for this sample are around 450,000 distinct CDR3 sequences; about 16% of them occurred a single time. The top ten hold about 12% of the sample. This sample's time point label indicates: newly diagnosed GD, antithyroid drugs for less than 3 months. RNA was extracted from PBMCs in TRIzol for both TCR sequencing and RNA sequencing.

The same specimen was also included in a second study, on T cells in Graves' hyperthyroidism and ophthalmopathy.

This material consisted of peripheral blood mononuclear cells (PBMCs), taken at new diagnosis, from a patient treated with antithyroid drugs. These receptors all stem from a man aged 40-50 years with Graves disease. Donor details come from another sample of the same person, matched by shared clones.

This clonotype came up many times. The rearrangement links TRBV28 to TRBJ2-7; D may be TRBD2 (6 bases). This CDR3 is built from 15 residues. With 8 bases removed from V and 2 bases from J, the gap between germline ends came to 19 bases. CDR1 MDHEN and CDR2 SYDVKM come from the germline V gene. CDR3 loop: CASATTWTTTYEQYF. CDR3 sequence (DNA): TGTGCCAGCGCGACCACCTGGACTACCACCTACGAGCAGTACTTC.

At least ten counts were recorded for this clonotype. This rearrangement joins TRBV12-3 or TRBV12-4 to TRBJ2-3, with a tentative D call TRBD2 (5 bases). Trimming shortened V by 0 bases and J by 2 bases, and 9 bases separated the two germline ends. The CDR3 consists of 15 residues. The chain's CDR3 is CASSLAGDTTDTQYF. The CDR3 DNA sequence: TGTGCCAGCAGTTTAGCGGGAGATACCACAGATACGCAGTATTTT.

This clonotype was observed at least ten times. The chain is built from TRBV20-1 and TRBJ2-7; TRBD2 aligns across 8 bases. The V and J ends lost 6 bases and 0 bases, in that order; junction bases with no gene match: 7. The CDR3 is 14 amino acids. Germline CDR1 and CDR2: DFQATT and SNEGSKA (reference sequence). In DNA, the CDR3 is TGCAGTGCGCGAGGACTAGCCAGCTCCTACGAGCAGTACTTC. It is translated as CSARGLASSYEQYF.

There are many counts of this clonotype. Here the CDR3 DNA reads TGCAGTGCTAGAGGGGAGGGCGAGCAGTACTTC. Translation: CSARGEGEQYF. The rearrangement joins TRBV20-1 to TRBJ2-7, with TRBD2 matching 7 bases. The V segment lost 1 base and the J segment 6 bases; nucleotides outside the gene matches: 0. Germline V gene sequence: CDR1 DFQATT, CDR2 SNEGSKA (reference sequence). The CDR3 covers 11 residues.

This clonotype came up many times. DNA for the CDR3: TGTGCCAGCATCCCTAGGTGGGGGGGATCGAACACCGGGGAGCTGTTTTTT. Protein product: CASIPRWGGSNTGELFF. The chain employs TRBV12-3 or TRBV12-4 and TRBJ2-2; 7 bases fit TRBD2. V lost 7 bases, J lost 0 bases, and 11 bases stayed unmatched. The CDR3 runs to 17 residues.

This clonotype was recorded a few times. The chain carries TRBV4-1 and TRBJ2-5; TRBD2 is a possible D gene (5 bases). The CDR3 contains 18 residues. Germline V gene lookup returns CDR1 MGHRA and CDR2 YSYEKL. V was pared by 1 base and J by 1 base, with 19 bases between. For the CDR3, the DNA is TGCGCCAGCAGCCAAGGGCCTTCGGGGTCCAGCGGCCAAGAGACCCAGTACTTC. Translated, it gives CASSQGPSGSSGQETQYF.

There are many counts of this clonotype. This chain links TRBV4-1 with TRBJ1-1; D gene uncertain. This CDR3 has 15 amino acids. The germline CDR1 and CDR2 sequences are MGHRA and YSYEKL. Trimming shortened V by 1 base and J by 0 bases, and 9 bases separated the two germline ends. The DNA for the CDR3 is TGCGCCAGCAGCCAAGGGACGAGAGTGAACACTGAAGCTTTCTTT. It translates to CASSQGTRVNTEAFF.

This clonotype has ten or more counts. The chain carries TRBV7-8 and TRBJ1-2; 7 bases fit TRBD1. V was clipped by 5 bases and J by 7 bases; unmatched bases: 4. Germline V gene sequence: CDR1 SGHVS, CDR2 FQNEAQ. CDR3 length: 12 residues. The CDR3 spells CASSVGGPGYTF. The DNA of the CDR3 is TGTGCCAGCAGCGTAGGGGGCCCTGGCTACACCTTC.

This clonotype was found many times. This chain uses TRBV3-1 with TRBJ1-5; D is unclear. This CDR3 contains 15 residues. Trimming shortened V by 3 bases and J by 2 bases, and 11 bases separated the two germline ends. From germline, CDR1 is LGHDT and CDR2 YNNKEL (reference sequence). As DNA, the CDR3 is TGTGCCAGCAGCCATTCTGATGTTGGCAATCAGCCCCAGCATTTT. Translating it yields CASSHSDVGNQPQHF. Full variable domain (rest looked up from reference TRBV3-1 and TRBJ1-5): DTAVSQTPKYLVTQMGNDKSIKCEQNLGHDTMYWYKQDSKKFLKIMFSYNNKELIINETVPNRFSPKSPDKAHLNLHINSLELGDSAVYFCASSHSDVGNQPQHFGDGTRLSIL.

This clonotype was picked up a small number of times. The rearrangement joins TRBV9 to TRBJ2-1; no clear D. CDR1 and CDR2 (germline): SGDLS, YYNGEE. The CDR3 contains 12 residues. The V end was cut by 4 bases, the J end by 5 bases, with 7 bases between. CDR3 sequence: CASSLRNNEQFF. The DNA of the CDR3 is TGTGCCAGCAGCTTGAGAAACAATGAGCAGTTCTTC.

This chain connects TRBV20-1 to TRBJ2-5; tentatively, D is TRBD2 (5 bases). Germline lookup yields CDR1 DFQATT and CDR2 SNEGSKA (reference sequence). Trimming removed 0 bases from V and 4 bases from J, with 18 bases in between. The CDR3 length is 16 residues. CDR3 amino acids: CSARDGRRVGRETQYF. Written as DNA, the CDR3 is TGCAGTGCTAGAGATGGACGGCGGGTGGGCAGAGAGACCCAGTACTTC.

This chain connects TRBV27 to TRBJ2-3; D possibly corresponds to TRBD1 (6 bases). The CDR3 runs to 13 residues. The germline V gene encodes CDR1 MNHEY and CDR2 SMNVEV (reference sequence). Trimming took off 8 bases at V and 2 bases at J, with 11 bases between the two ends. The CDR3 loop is CASRRQDTDTQYF. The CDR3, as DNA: TGTGCCAGCCGGCGACAGGACACAGATACGCAGTATTTT.

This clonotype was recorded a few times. The CDR3 DNA follows: TGTGCCAGCAGCCCCAGTTGGGACAGGGGGACAGATACGCAGTATTTT. This translates into CASSPSWDRGTDTQYF. The V gene is TRBV7-9, the J gene TRBJ2-3; 11 nucleotides line up with TRBD1. V gave up 5 bases and J gave up 3 bases; unmatched junction bases: 7. The CDR3 is 16 amino acids. Germline values: CDR1 SEHNR, CDR2 FQNEAQ (reference sequence).